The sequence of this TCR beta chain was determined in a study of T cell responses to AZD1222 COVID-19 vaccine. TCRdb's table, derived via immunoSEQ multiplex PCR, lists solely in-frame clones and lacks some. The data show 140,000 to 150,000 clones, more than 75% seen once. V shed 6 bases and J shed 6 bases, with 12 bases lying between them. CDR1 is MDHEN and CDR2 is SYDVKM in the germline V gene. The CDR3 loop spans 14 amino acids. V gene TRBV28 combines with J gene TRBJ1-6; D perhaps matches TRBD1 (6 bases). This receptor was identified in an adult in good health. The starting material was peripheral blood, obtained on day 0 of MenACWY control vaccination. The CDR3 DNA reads TGTGCCAGCAGAGGGGGGGGTCCTAATTCACCCCTCCACTTT. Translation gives CASRGGGPNSPLHF.